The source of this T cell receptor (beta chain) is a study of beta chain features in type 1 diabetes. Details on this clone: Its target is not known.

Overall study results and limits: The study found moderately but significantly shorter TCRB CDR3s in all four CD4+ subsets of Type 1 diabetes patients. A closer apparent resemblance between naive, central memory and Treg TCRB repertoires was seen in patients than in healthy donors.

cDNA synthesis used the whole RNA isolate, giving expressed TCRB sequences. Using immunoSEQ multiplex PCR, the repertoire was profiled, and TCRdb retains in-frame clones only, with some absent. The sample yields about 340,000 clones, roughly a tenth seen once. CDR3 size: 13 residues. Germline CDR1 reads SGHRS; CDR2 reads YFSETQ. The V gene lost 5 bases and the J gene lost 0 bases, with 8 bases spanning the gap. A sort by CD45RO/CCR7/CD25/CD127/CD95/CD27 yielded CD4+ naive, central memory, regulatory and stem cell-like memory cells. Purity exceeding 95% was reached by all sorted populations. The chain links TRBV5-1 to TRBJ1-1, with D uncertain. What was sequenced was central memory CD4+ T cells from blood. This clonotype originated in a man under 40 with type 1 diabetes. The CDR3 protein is CASSQNMNTEAFF. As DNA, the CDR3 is TGCGCCAGCAGTCAGAACATGAACACTGAAGCTTTCTTT.